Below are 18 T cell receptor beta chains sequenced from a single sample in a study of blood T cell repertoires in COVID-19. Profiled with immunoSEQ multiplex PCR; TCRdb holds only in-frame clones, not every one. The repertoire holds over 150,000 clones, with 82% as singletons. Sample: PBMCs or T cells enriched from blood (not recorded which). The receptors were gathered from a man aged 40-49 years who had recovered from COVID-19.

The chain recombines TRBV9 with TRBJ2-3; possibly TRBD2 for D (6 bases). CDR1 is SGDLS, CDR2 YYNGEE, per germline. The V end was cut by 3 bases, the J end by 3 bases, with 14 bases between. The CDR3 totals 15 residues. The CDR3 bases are TGTGCCAGCAGCGCCAGAAGCGGGCTAACAGATACGCAGTATTTT. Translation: CASSARSGLTDTQYF.

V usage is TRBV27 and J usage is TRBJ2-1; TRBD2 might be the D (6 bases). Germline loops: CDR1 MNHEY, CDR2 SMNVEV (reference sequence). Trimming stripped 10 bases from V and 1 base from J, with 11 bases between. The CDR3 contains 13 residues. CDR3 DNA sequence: TGTGCCACCCGCGGGGTTTCCTACAATGAGCAGTTCTTC. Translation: CATRGVSYNEQFF.

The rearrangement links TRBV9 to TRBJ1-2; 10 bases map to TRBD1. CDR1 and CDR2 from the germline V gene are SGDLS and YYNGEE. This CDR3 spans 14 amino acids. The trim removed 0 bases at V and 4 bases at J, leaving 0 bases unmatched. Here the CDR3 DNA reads TGTGCCAGCAGCGTAGGGGACAGGGGCTATGGCTACACCTTC. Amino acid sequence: CASSVGDRGYGYTF.

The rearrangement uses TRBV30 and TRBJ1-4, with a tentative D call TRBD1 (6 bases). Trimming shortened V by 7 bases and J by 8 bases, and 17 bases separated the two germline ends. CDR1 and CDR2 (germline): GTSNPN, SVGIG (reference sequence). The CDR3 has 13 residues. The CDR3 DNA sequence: TGTGCCTTTGAGGGGGGGGCACGAGAAAAACTGTTTTTT. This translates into CAFEGGAREKLFF. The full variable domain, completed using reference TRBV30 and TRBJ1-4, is SQTIHQWPATLVQPVGSPLSLECTVEGTSNPNLYWYRQAAGRGLQLLFYSVGIGQISSEVPQNLSASRPQDRQFILSSKKLLLSDSGFYLCAFEGGAREKLFFGSGTQLSVL.

The CDR3 loop is CASNEGTGAATNEKLFF. DNA of the CDR3: TGTGCCAGCAACGAGGGGACAGGGGCAGCAACTAATGAAAAACTGTTTTTT. The chain is built from TRBV28 and TRBJ1-4, with 10 bases that match TRBD1. Germline trimming cut 7 bases from V and 0 bases from J; bases unmatched to any gene: 8. This CDR3 has 17 amino acids. Germline-derived CDR1 and CDR2 are MDHEN and SYDVKM.

CDR3 region: CASSPKLGAYEQYV. CDR3 sequence (DNA): TGTGCCAGCAGCCCAAAACTAGGAGCCTACGAGCAGTACGTC. V is TRBV7-2 and J is TRBJ2-7, with D maybe TRBD2 (5 bases). Germline CDR1 reads SGHTA; CDR2 reads FQGNSA. Trimming removed 5 bases at V and 2 bases at J, with 13 bases between. The CDR3 consists of 14 residues.

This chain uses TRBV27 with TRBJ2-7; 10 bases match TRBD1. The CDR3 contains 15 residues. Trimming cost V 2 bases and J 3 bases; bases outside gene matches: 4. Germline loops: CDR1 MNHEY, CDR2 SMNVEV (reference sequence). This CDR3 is CASSLQGQGIYEQYF. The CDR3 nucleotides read TGTGCCAGCAGTTTACAGGGACAGGGGATCTACGAGCAGTACTTC.

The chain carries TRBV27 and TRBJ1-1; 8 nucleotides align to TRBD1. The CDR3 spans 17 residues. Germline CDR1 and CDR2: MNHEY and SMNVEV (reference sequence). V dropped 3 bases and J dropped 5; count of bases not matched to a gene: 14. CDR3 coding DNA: TGTGCCAGCAGTTTGGGGAGGACAGGGAGGTACACTACTGAAGCTTTCTTT. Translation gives CASSLGRTGRYTTEAFF.

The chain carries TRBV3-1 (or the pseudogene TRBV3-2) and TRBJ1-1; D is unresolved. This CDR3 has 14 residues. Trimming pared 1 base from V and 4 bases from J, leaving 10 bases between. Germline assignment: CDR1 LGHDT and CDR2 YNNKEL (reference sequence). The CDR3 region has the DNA TGTGCCAGCAGCCAAGTTTCGTCGGGCACTGAAGCTTTCTTT. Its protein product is CASSQVSSGTEAFF.

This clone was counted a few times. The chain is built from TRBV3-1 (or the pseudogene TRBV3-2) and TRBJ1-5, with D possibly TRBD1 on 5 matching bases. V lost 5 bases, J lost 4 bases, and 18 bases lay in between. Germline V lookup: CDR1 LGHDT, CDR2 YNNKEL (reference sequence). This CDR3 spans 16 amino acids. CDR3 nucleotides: TGTGCCAGCAGCTCCAACCAGGGAAGTATTAATCAGCCCCAGCATTTT. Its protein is CASSSNQGSINQPQHF.

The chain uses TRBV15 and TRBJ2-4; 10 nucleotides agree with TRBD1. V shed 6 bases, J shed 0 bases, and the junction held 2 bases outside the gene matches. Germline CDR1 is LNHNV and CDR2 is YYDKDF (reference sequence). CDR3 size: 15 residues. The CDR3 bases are TGTGCCACCAGGGACAGGGGGGTAGCCAAAAACATTCAGTACTTC. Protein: CATRDRGVAKNIQYF.

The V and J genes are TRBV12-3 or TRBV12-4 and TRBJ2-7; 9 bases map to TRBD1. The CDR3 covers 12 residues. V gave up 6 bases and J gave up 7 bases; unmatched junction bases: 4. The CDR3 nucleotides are TGTGCCAGCAGCTCGACAGGGGGAGAGCAGTACGTC. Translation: CASSSTGGEQYV.

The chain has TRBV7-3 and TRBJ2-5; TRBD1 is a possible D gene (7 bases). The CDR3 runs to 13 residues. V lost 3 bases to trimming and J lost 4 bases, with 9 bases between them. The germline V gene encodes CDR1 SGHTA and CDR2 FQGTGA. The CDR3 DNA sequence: TGTGCCAGCAGCTTCCAGGGGGGAGAGACCCAGTACTTC. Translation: CASSFQGGETQYF.

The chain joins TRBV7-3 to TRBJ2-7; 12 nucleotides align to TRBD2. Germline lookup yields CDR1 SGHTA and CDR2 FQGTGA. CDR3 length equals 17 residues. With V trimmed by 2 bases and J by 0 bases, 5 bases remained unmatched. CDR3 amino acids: CASSLLTSGRSSYEQYF. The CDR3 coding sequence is TGTGCCAGCAGCTTATTAACTAGCGGGAGGAGCTCCTACGAGCAGTACTTC.

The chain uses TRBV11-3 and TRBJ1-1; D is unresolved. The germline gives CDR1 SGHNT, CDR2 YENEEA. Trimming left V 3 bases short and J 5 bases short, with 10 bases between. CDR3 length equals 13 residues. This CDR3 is CASSFSGITEAFF. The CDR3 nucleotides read TGTGCCAGCAGCTTTTCGGGAATTACTGAAGCTTTCTTT.

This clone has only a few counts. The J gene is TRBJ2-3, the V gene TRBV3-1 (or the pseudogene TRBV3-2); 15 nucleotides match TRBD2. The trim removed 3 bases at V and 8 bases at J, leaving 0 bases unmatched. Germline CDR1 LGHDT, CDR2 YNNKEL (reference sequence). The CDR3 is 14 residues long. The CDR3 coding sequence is TGTGCCAGCAGCCAGGGACTAGCGGGAGGTACGCAGTATTTT. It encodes CASSQGLAGGTQYF.

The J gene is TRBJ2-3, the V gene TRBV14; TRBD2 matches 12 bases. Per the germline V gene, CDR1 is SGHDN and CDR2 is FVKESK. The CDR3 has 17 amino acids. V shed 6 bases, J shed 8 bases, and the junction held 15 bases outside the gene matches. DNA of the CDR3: TGTGCCAGCAGTCTTCCTACTAGCGGGAGGATACGGGGTACGCAGTATTTT. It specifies CASSLPTSGRIRGTQYF.

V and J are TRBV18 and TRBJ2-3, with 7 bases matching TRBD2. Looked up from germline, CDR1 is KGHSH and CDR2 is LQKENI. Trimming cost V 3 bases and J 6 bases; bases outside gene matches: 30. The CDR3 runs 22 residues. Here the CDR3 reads CASSPARARGISGSGVRDTQYF. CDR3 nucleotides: TGTGCCAGCTCACCCGCACGGGCCCGGGGCATTAGCGGGTCCGGTGTGCGGGATACGCAGTATTTT.